The 14 T cell receptor beta chains reported below all come from one sample, sequenced in a study of spatial heterogeneity in lung cancer. Study results and limitations: Counts of expanded alpha and beta TCRs within tumors tracked the tumor nonsynonymous mutation count.

Their antigen targets remain unknown. As for time point: sample taken at primary tumor resection. TCRdb reprocessed the 5' RACE reads with MiXCR, giving one entry per CDR3 protein. The sample yields around 7,800 distinct CDR3 sequences, approximately 8% seen once. Source: lung tumor tissue, taken at surgery. The receptors stem from a male donor with early-stage non-small cell lung cancer.

This clonotype was seen ten or more times. The V and J genes are TRBV20-1 and TRBJ2-1, with TRBD1 matching 9 bases. Germline lookup yields CDR1 DFQATT and CDR2 SNEGSKA (reference sequence). The CDR3 runs to 16 residues. Losses at the gene ends were 0 bases for V and 5 bases for J; bases not matched to a gene: 8. DNA of the CDR3: TGCAGTGCTAGAGATAAGGGGACAGGGTTACACAATGAGCAGTTCTTC. This encodes CSARDKGTGLHNEQFF.

This clonotype was recorded at least ten times. The CDR3, as DNA: TGTGCCAGCAGTTCTTCTCAAGCGGGAGAGACCCAGTACTTC. Translation: CASSSSQAGETQYF. The genes are TRBV12-3 or TRBV12-4 and TRBJ2-5; D may be TRBD2 (6 bases). The CDR3 runs 14 residues. The V and J ends lost 4 bases and 4 bases respectively, with 13 bases between them.

By frequency in the sample, this clonotype is medium-sized. The rearrangement links TRBV29-1 to TRBJ2-6; no reliable D call. V was clipped by 3 bases and J by 0 bases, with 3 bases between them. This CDR3 is 13 amino acids long. The germline V gene encodes CDR1 SQVTM and CDR2 ANQGSEA. CDR3 DNA: TGCAGCGTTGATGACTCTGGGGCCAACGTCCTGACTTTC. Protein: CSVDDSGANVLTF. The entire variable domain, with the rest obtained from reference TRBV29-1 and TRBJ2-6, is as follows: SAVISQKPSRDICQRGTSLTIQCQVDSQVTMMFWYRQQPGQSLTLIATANQGSEATYESGFVIDKFPISRPNLTFSTLTVSNMSPEDSSIYLCSVDDSGANVLTFGAGSRLTVL.

In its sample, this clonotype ranks as medium-sized (0.01 to 0.1%). The chain links TRBV20-1 to TRBJ2-3; the D call may be TRBD1 or TRBD2 (5 bases each). The germline gives CDR1 DFQATT, CDR2 SNEGSKA (reference sequence). The CDR3 runs to 15 residues. V lost 3 bases and J 2 bases, leaving 15 bases between the germline ends. In DNA, the CDR3 is TGCAGTGCTAGGAGGGGCGGGCCTGACACAGATACGCAGTATTTT. Residues: CSARRGGPDTDTQYF.

The chain joins TRBV20-1 to TRBJ2-7, with a weak D call TRBD1 (6 bases). Germline V CDR1 and CDR2: DFQATT, SNEGSKA (reference sequence). V lost 0 bases and J 3 bases, leaving 15 bases between the germline ends. This CDR3 is 15 amino acids long. The CDR3 DNA reads as TGCAGTGCTAGAGATAATCGTGGACAGAGCTACGAGCAGTACTTC. Translated: CSARDNRGQSYEQYF.

This clonotype was recorded at least ten times. V usage is TRBV5-1 and J usage is TRBJ2-5; D not certain. The germline gives CDR1 SGHRS, CDR2 YFSETQ. The CDR3 runs 14 residues. Trimming took off 0 bases at V and 5 bases at J, with 11 bases between the two ends. CDR3 nucleotide sequence: TGCGCCAGCAGCTTGGGGGTAGAAGGGGAGACCCAGTACTTC. This translates into CASSLGVEGETQYF.

This clonotype is judged medium-sized (0.01 to 0.1%). The chain is built from TRBV7-2 and TRBJ2-1; possible D gene TRBD2, 6 bases. Trimming left V 1 base short and J 7 bases short, with 17 bases between. The CDR3 consists of 16 residues. Germline V CDR1 and CDR2: SGHTA, FQGNSA. For the CDR3, the DNA is TGTGCCAGCAGCTTAGGAGGCTCCCGTCGGGGGAATGAGCAGTTCTTC. It codes for CASSLGGSRRGNEQFF.

This clonotype was picked up a small number of times. The chain uses TRBV12-3 or TRBV12-4 and TRBJ2-2; D is possibly TRBD2 (6 bases). With 5 bases removed from V and 4 bases from J, the gap between germline ends came to 14 bases. The CDR3 is made up of 15 amino acids. The CDR3 nucleotides are TGTGCCAGCAGTAGGAGGGAGTTCGGCACCGGGGAGCTGTTTTTT. Translation gives CASSRREFGTGELFF.

By proportion, this clonotype is medium-sized. The chain has TRBV9 and TRBJ2-2; unclear D gene. CDR1 is SGDLS and CDR2 is YYNGEE in the germline V gene. The CDR3 loop spans 12 amino acids. The germline V and J ends were trimmed by 0 bases and 6 bases, with 3 bases remaining between them. This CDR3 reads CASSVASGELFF. Here the CDR3 DNA reads TGTGCCAGCAGCGTAGCTTCCGGGGAGCTGTTTTTT.

By share of the sample, this clonotype is medium-sized. The rearrangement links TRBV11-1 to TRBJ2-3; 7 bases are shared with TRBD2. The length of the CDR3 is 15 residues. With 1 base clipped from V and 1 base from J, the junction kept 2 bases outside the gene matches. Germline CDR1 is SGHAT and CDR2 is FQDESV (reference sequence). CDR3 sequence reads: CASSLVLAGTDTQYF. CDR3 nucleotides: TGTGCCAGCAGCTTAGTCCTAGCGGGCACAGATACGCAGTATTTT.

There are many counts of this clonotype. The gene calls are TRBV7-6 and TRBJ2-1; TRBD2 agrees at 7 bases. Germline lookup yields CDR1 SGHVS and CDR2 FNYEAQ. This CDR3 has 15 residues. V dropped 6 bases and J dropped 1; count of bases not matched to a gene: 6. This chain's CDR3 is CASSYRSGSYNEQFF. The CDR3 coding sequence is TGTGCCAGCAGTTACCGTAGCGGGTCCTACAATGAGCAGTTCTTC.

By share of the sample, this clonotype is medium-sized. V gene TRBV5-4 combines with J gene TRBJ2-3; D gene uncertain. V was shortened by 4 bases and J by 3 bases, with 18 bases between the two germline ends. CDR1 and CDR2 from the germline V gene are SGHNT and YYREEE (reference sequence). This CDR3 spans 16 amino acids. The CDR3 loop reads CASSTNGPFMTDTQYF. The CDR3 nucleotides are TGTGCCAGCAGCACCAACGGGCCTTTTATGACAGATACGCAGTATTTT.

This clonotype was counted between two and nine times. The chain couples TRBV5-1 to TRBJ1-1; no clear D. Germline V gives CDR1 SGHRS, CDR2 YFSETQ. Between the trimmed V and J ends, which lost 6 bases and 3 bases, there was a span of 12 bases. CDR3 length: 13 residues. CDR3 residues: CASNPDRDTEAFF. In DNA, the CDR3 is TGCGCCAGCAACCCGGACCGGGACACTGAAGCTTTCTTT.

At least ten counts were recorded for this clonotype. This chain links TRBV12-3 or TRBV12-4 with TRBJ2-2; 7 nucleotides align to TRBD1. This CDR3 has 17 residues. Trimming took 5 bases from V and 1 from J; bases not matched to a gene: 10. The CDR3 loop is CASSPGQLTLNTGELFF. In DNA form, the CDR3 reads TGTGCCAGCAGTCCGGGACAGCTTACACTGAACACCGGGGAGCTGTTTTTT.